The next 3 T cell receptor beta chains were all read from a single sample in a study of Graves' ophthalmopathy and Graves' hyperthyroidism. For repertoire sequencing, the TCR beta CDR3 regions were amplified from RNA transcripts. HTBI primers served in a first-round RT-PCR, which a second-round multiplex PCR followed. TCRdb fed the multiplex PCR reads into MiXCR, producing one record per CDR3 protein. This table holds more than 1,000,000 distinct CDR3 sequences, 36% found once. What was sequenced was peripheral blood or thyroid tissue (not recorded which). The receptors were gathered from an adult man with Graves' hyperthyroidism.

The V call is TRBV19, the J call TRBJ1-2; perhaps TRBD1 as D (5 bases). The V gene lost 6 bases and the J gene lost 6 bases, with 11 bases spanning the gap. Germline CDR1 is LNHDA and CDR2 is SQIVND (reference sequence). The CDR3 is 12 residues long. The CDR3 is CASREDIDGYTF. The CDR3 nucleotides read TGTGCCAGTAGGGAGGACATCGATGGCTACACCTTC. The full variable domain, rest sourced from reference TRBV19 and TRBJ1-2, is DGGITQSPKYLFRKEGQNVTLSCEQNLNHDAMYWYRQDPGQGLRLIYYSQIVNDFQKGDIAEGYSVSREKKESFPLTVTSAQKNPTAFYLCASREDIDGYTFGSGTRLTVV.

As DNA, the CDR3 is TGTGCCAGCAGCCCGGGACCCGGGGCTGAAAAACTGTTTTTT. It encodes CASSPGPGAEKLFF. The gene calls are TRBV11-2 and TRBJ1-4; the D gene is possibly TRBD1 (5 bases). V was pared by 5 bases and J by 7 bases, with 14 bases between. The CDR3 covers 14 residues. In germline, CDR1 is SGHAT, CDR2 FQNNGV. Supplemented by reference TRBV11-2 and TRBJ1-4, the full variable domain reads EAGVAQSPRYKIIEKRQSVAFWCNPISGHATLYWYQQILGQGPKLLIQFQNNGVVDDSQLPKDRFSAERLKGVDSTLKIQPAKLEDSAVYLCASSPGPGAEKLFFGSGTQLSVL.

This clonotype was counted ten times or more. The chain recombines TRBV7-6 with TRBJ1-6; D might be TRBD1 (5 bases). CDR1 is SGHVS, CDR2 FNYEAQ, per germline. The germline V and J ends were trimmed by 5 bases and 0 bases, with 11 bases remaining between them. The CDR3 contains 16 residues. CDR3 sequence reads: CASSLGVVSYNSPLHF. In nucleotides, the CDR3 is TGTGCCAGCAGCCTAGGGGTCGTCTCCTATAATTCACCCCTCCACTTT.